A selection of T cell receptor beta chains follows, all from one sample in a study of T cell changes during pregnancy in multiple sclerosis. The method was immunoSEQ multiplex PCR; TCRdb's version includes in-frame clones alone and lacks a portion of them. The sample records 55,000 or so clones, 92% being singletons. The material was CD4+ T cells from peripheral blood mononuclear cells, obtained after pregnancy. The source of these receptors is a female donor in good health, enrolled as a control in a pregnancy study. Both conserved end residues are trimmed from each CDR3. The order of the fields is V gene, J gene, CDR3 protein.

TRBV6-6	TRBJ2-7	ASSFGVGEQY
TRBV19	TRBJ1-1	ASTSQRTAHTEAF
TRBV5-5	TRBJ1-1	ASSLLQGGLTEAF
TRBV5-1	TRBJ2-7	ASSSTGVEQY
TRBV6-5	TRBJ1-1	ASRDRGSLNTEAF
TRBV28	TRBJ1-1	ASSFPRGNTEAF
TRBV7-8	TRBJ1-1	ASSFMQAGAF
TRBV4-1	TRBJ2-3	ASSQDRRDMDTQY
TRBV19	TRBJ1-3	ASPAGRSGNTIY
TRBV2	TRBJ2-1	ASSEPGFQF
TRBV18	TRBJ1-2	ASSPGTSYGYT
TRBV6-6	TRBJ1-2	ASSYPRDRVYT
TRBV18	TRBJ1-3	ASSPRDISGNTIY
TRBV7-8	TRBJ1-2	ASSLGTGNGYT
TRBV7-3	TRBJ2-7	ASSLNAGGSYEQY
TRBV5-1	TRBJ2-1	ASRPGTDNEQF
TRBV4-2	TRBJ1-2	ASSQNRQDGGYGYT
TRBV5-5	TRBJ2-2	ASSLASTIGELF
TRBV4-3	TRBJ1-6	ASSQEDRGGYSPLH
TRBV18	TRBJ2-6	ASSPGAHSGANVLT
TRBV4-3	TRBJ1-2	ASSQEGQSYGYT
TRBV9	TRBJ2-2	ASSVAHRPGLAGGLNTGELF
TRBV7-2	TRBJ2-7	ASSDTGYEQY
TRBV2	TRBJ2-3	ASSEVWAGAQDTQY
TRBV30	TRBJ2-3	AWSVGSVDTQY
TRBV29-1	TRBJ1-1	SVGQGARNTEAF
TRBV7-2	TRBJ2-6	ASSLVHSGANVLT
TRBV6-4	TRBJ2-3	ASSLQITSTDTQY
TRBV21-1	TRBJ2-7	ASSNGAGAYEQY
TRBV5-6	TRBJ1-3	ASSLRGRVSTTSGNTIY
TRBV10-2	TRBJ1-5	ASSVTGGQPQH
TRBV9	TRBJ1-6	ASSPSLGEASPLH
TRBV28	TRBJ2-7	ASRGGQGFYEQY
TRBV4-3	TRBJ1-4	ASSQGLAGANEKLF
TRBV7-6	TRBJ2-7	ASSLTGQNEQY
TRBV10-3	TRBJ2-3	AISDRGDTQY
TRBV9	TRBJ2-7	ASSVGGGLSSYEQY
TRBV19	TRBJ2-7	ASRARTEEYEQY
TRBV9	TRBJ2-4	ASNPGLSGGQNIQY
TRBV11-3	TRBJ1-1	ASSLEGNTEAF
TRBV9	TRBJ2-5	ASNRDNQETQY
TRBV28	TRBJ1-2	ASSNLRDRGSSGYT
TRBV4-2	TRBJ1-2	ASSPSGAGGVYGYT
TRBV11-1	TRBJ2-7	ASSLSILYEQY
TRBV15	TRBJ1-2	AVGRQAYGYT
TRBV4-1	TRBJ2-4	ASSQVEQGSDIQY
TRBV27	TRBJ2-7	ASRDPTGSSYEQY
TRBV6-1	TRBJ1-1	ASSEEAGGRGDTEAF
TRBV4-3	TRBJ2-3	ASSQAIGLAGGPSTDTQY
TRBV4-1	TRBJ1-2	ASSQDAGAYGYT
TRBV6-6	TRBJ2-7	ASSYRDTGSYEQY
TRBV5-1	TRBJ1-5	ASSTGEQGQAQPQH
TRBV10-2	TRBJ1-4	ASSEGGGTNEKLF
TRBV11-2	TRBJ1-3	ASSRDRANTIY
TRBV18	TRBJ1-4	ASSPGRNEKLF
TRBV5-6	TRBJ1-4	ASSYYFDRDNEKLF
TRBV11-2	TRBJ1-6	ASSLAGQIYNSPLH